This T cell receptor beta chain was captured by sequencing in a study of T cell responses to AZD1222 COVID-19 vaccine. Study-level results: Across the whole spike, CD4 TCRs peaked at regions 160-218 and 743-854. Repertoires were sampled only after the peak T cell response.

This clone occurred once. The antigen remains undetermined. Sequencing used immunoSEQ multiplex PCR; TCRdb keeps in-frame clones, though not all of them. The data show roughly 130,000 clones, 80% to 95% seen once. V was trimmed by 0 bases and J by 4 bases, leaving 22 bases between them. The length of the CDR3 is 18 residues. CDR1 is LGHNA, CDR2 YSLEER, per germline. The rearrangement links TRBV4-3 to TRBJ2-7; D is undetermined. Sequenced here: peripheral blood, sampled 28 days after the second AZD1222 dose. The source of this sequence is an adult who received the AZD1222 COVID-19 vaccine. The CDR3 sequence: CASSQDRSAPDRQYEQYF. The DNA of the CDR3 is TGCGCCAGCAGCCAAGATCGGTCTGCCCCGGACCGACAATACGAGCAGTACTTC.